Below are 24 T cell receptor beta chains sequenced from a single sample in a study of blood T cell repertoires in COVID-19. Repertoires were generated with immunoSEQ multiplex PCR, while TCRdb's copy carries only in-frame clones and drops some. The sample has nearly 350,000 clones, about 86% seen once. The source material was peripheral blood. The receptors derive from a man aged 25 to 40 with active or convalescent COVID-19.

The chain couples TRBV24-1 to TRBJ1-5, with TRBD1 as a possible D gene (5 bases). Per germline, CDR1 KGHDR and CDR2 SFDVKD. The CDR3 covers 13 residues. The ends were cut back, 9 bases at V and 4 bases at J, with 12 bases in the middle. CDR3 in DNA: TGTGCCACCCAGGGTTCATATAATCAGCCCCAGCATTTT. It is translated as CATQGSYNQPQHF.

This clone was counted a few times. CDR3 loop: CASTFKGQSFRQYF. CDR3 in DNA: TGTGCCAGCACCTTTAAGGGGCAGTCTTTTCGGCAGTACTTC. The chain links TRBV3-1 (or the pseudogene TRBV3-2) to TRBJ2-7; D perhaps matches TRBD1 (5 bases). This CDR3 has 14 residues. CDR1 LGHDT and CDR2 YNNKEL come from the germline V gene (reference sequence). Trimming took off 7 bases at V and 9 bases at J, with 22 bases between the two ends.

V is TRBV5-5 and J is TRBJ1-1; TRBD1 matches at 10 bases. Losses at the gene ends were 3 bases for V and 5 bases for J; bases not matched to a gene: 10. Germline V CDR1 and CDR2: SGHKS, YYEKEE (reference sequence). The CDR3 extends over 16 amino acids. The CDR3 is CASSYGQGGRRTEAFF. In nucleotides, the CDR3 is TGTGCCAGCAGCTATGGACAGGGGGGTCGAAGGACTGAAGCTTTCTTT.

The chain couples TRBV6-5 to TRBJ2-7; TRBD1 matches 9 bases. The CDR3 has 12 amino acids. Germline V gene data show CDR1 as MNHEY and CDR2 as SVGAGI. Trimming at V came to 6 bases and at J to 5 bases, leaving 2 bases not matched to a gene. CDR3 nucleotide sequence: TGTGCCAGCAGCCGGACAGGGGACGAGCAGTACTTC. Translating it yields CASSRTGDEQYF.

The chain joins TRBV11-3 to TRBJ1-1; D unresolved. CDR3 size: 11 residues. In germline, CDR1 is SGHNT, CDR2 YENEEA. V was clipped by 3 bases and J by 8 bases, with 7 bases between them. In nucleotides, the CDR3 is TGTGCCAGCAGCTTGCAACGGGAAGCTTTCTTT. This codes for CASSLQREAFF.

There are a few counts of this clone. The chain combines TRBV9 with TRBJ2-1, with 8 bases fitting TRBD1. Germline V lookup: CDR1 SGDLS, CDR2 YYNGEE. This CDR3 is built from 14 residues. The ends lost 2 bases at V and 6 bases at J; junction bases unmatched: 4. CDR3 coding DNA: TGTGCCAGCAGCGTCGCAGGGGGCGCCAATGAGCAGTTCTTC. This translates into CASSVAGGANEQFF.

V is TRBV28 and J is TRBJ2-7, with TRBD1 matching over 9 bases. The CDR3 length is 15 residues. The V and J ends lost 3 bases and 6 bases, in that order; junction bases with no gene match: 9. Looked up from germline, CDR1 is MDHEN and CDR2 is SYDVKM. The CDR3 region has the DNA TGTGCCAGCAGTTTGTTTGGACAGGGGAGGCGCGAGCAGTACTTC. It translates to CASSLFGQGRREQYF.

The chain joins TRBV27 to TRBJ2-5; D is ambiguous. Germline CDR1 reads MNHEY; CDR2 reads SMNVEV (reference sequence). The CDR3 spans 10 residues. V was trimmed by 7 bases and J by 5 bases, leaving 5 bases between them. The CDR3 sequence is CASMAETQYF. The CDR3 DNA reads TGTGCCAGCATGGCCGAGACCCAGTACTTC.

This clone appeared a few times. This rearrangement joins TRBV6-5 to TRBJ2-2, with 10 bases identical to TRBD2. The germline V gene encodes CDR1 MNHEY and CDR2 SVGAGI. The CDR3 length is 15 residues. V dropped 6 bases and J dropped 1; count of bases not matched to a gene: 2. The CDR3 sequence: CASSRLAGNTGELFF. CDR3 nucleotide sequence: TGTGCCAGCAGCAGACTAGCGGGGAACACCGGGGAGCTGTTTTTT.

V usage is TRBV19 and J usage is TRBJ2-3, with a weak D call TRBD2 (6 bases). Trimming removed 9 bases from V and 3 bases from J, with 10 bases in between. The CDR3 spans 12 residues. Per the germline V gene, CDR1 is LNHDA and CDR2 is SQIVND (reference sequence). DNA of the CDR3: TGTGCCAGCCGGGGACTTACAGATACGCAGTATTTT. It specifies CASRGLTDTQYF. Combining the CDR3 with reference TRBV19 and TRBJ2-3 gives the whole variable domain DGGITQSPKYLFRKEGQNVTLSCEQNLNHDAMYWYRQDPGQGLRLIYYSQIVNDFQKGDIAEGYSVSREKKESFPLTVTSAQKNPTAFYLCASRGLTDTQYFGPGTRLTVL.

The V call is TRBV6-2 or TRBV6-3, the J call TRBJ1-5, with D tentatively TRBD1 (5 bases). The germline CDR1 and CDR2 sequences are MNHEY and SVGEGT. The CDR3 is made up of 16 amino acids. With 0 bases removed from V and 7 bases from J, the gap between germline ends came to 16 bases. CDR3 residues: CASSYSGTWGEQPQHF. The CDR3 region has the DNA TGTGCCAGCAGTTACTCGGGCACGTGGGGGGAACAGCCCCAGCATTTT.

The V gene is TRBV3-1 (or the pseudogene TRBV3-2), the J gene TRBJ1-3; possible D gene TRBD1, 6 bases. Trimming removed 2 bases at V and 2 bases at J, with 10 bases between. The CDR3 sequence is 15 residues long. The germline V gene has CDR1 LGHDT and CDR2 YNNKEL (reference sequence). CDR3: CASSQFSGAGNTIYF. The CDR3 DNA is TGTGCCAGCAGCCAATTCTCAGGGGCTGGAAACACCATATATTTT.

Remarks on this clone: This same CDR3 is encoded by further DNA sequences in the sample. The rearrangement links TRBV4-2 to TRBJ1-4; 7 bases line up with TRBD1. The CDR3 consists of 15 residues. V dropped 0 bases and J dropped 8; count of bases not matched to a gene: 6. From germline, CDR1 is LGHNA and CDR2 YNFKEQ. For the CDR3, the DNA is TGTGCCAGCAGCCAAGATCGACAGGGTGGGGAAAAACTGTTTTTT. Its protein is CASSQDRQGGEKLFF.

V usage is TRBV27 and J usage is TRBJ2-3; maybe TRBD1 (5 bases). The germline V and J ends were trimmed by 3 bases and 0 bases, with 10 bases remaining between them. The CDR3 consists of 15 residues. The germline gives CDR1 MNHEY, CDR2 SMNVEV (reference sequence). Written as DNA, the CDR3 is TGTGCCAGCAGTTTTGCCAGGGCTAGCACAGATACGCAGTATTTT. It specifies CASSFARASTDTQYF.

The chain couples TRBV18 to TRBJ1-2; D is uncertain. Trimming removed 2 bases at V and 6 bases at J, with 16 bases between. CDR1 is KGHSH, CDR2 LQKENI, per germline. The CDR3 is 15 amino acids. The CDR3 nucleotides read TGTGCCAGCTCACCAGGAGGCCTCACGGTGAATGGCTACACCTTC. Its translation: CASSPGGLTVNGYTF.

CDR3 bases: TGTGCCAGCTCTCACCGGGACAGGGGGGACGAGCAGTACTTC. It is translated as CASSHRDRGDEQYF. This chain joins TRBV18 and TRBJ2-7; TRBD1 aligns across 11 bases. CDR3 length: 14 residues. In germline, CDR1 is KGHSH, CDR2 LQKENI. Germline trimming cut 6 bases from V and 5 bases from J; bases unmatched to any gene: 6.

The chain has TRBV30 and TRBJ1-2, with 9 nucleotides matching TRBD1. With 5 bases clipped from V and 3 bases from J, the junction kept 7 bases outside the gene matches. CDR3 size: 14 residues. The germline V gene encodes CDR1 GTSNPN and CDR2 SVGIG (reference sequence). The CDR3 loop reads CAWLPQGAYYGYTF. CDR3 DNA: TGTGCCTGGTTACCACAGGGGGCGTACTATGGCTACACCTTC.

V gene TRBV15 combines with J gene TRBJ2-3, with TRBD1 identical over 8 bases. J gave up 0 bases and V 5 bases, and 4 bases lay outside the gene matches. Germline V gives CDR1 LNHNV, CDR2 YYDKDF (reference sequence). The CDR3 contains 15 residues. CDR3 DNA: TGTGCCACCAGCCGCGACAGGGGAAGCACAGATACGCAGTATTTT. The encoded protein is CATSRDRGSTDTQYF.

The chain is built from TRBV4-2 and TRBJ1-4; D uncertain. V lost 1 base, J lost 7 bases, and 13 bases lay in between. The CDR3 is 15 residues long. The V gene's germline CDR1 is LGHNA and CDR2 YNFKEQ. The CDR3: CASSQVSARGEKLFF. The CDR3 region has the DNA TGTGCCAGCAGCCAAGTCTCCGCAAGAGGTGAAAAACTGTTTTTT.

The chain carries TRBV15 and TRBJ2-2, with no clear D. V lost 3 bases, J lost 6 bases, and 14 bases lay in between. Germline V gene data show CDR1 as LNHNV and CDR2 as YYDKDF (reference sequence). The length of the CDR3 is 15 residues. CDR3 nucleotide sequence: TGTGCCACCAGCAGGGAACGTCAGGAAGCCGGGGAGCTGTTTTTT. This gives the protein CATSRERQEAGELFF.

This clone was counted once. The chain combines TRBV3-1 (or the pseudogene TRBV3-2) with TRBJ1-4; 10 positions match TRBD1. The V gene end was trimmed by 6 bases and the J gene end by 7 bases; junction bases not matched to a gene: 5. CDR1 is LGHDT and CDR2 is YNNKEL in the germline V gene (reference sequence). This CDR3 region has 14 residues. DNA for the CDR3: TGTGCCAGCAGATCGGACAGGGGGGGTGAAAAACTGTTTTTT. Encoded protein: CASRSDRGGEKLFF.

This sequence joins TRBV7-3 and TRBJ2-5; D not resolved. V dropped 2 bases and J dropped 2 bases, with 6 bases sitting between them. This CDR3 has 13 residues. The germline V gene has CDR1 SGHTA and CDR2 FQGTGA. The CDR3: CASSLEIQETQYF. The CDR3 nucleotides read TGTGCCAGCAGCTTAGAGATACAAGAGACCCAGTACTTC.

V usage is TRBV7-2 and J usage is TRBJ2-1; tentative D call: TRBD1 (5 bases). The CDR3 totals 15 residues. Germline assignment: CDR1 SGHTA and CDR2 FQGNSA. The V gene lost 2 bases and the J gene lost 4 bases, with 12 bases spanning the gap. The CDR3: CASSLRWTSYNEQFF. The CDR3 DNA sequence: TGTGCCAGCAGCTTAAGGTGGACAAGTTACAATGAGCAGTTCTTC.

A remark on this clone: The junction departs from germline at one end; a sequencing error may be responsible. The chain has TRBV28 and TRBJ2-1; D perhaps matches TRBD2 (6 bases). The germline gives CDR1 MDHEN, CDR2 SYDVKM. CDR3 length equals 13 residues. CDR3 amino acids: CASRFTSRNEQFF. CDR3 DNA sequence: TGTGCCAGCCGTTTCACTAGCCGCAATGAGCAGTTCTTC.